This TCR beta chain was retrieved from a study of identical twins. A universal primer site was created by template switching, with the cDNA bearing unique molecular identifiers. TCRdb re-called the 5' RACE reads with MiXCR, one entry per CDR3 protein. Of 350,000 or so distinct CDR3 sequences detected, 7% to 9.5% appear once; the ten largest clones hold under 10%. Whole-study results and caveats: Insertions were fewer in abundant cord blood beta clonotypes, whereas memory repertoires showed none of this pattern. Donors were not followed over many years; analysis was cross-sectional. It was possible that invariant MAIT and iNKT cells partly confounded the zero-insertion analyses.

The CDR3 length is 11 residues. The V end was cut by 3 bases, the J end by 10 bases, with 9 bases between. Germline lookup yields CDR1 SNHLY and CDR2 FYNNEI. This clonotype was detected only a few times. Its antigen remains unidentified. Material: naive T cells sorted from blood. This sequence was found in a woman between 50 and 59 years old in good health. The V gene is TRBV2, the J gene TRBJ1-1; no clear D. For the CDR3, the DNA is TGTGCCAGCAGTGAGTTTACGGGAGCTTTCTTT. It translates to CASSEFTGAFF.